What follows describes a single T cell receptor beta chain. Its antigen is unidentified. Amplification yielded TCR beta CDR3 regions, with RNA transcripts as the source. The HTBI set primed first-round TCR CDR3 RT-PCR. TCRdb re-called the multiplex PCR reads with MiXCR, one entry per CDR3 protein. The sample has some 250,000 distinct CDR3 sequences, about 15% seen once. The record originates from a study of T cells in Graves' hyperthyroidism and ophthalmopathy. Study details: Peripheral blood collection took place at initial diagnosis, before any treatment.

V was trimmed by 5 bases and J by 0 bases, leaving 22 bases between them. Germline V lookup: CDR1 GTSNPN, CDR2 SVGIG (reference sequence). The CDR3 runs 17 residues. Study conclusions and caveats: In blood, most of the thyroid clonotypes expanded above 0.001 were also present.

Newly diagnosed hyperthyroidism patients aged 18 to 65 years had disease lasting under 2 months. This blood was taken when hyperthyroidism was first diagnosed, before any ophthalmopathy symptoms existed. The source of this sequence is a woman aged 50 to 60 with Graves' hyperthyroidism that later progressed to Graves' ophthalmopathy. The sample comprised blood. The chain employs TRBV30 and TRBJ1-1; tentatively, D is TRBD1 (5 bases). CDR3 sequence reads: CAWRDRQISYMNTEAFF. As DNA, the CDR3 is TGTGCCTGGCGGGACCGACAAATCAGCTACATGAACACTGAAGCTTTCTTT.